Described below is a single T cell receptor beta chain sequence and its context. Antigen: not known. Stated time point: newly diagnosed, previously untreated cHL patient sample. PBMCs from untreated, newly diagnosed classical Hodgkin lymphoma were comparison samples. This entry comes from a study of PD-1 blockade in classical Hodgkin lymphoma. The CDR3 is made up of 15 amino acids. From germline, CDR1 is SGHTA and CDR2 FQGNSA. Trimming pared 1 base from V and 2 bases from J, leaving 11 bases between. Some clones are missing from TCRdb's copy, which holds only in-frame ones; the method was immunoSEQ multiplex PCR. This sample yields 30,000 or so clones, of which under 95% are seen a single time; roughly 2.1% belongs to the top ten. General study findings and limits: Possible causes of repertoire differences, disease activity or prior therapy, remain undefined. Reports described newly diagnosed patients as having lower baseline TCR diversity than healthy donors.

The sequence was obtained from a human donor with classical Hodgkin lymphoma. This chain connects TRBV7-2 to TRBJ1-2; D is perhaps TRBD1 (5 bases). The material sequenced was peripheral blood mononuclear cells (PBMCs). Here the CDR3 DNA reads TGTGCCAGCAGCTTAGGCAGGGAGGGGAACTATGGCTACACCTTC. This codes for CASSLGREGNYGYTF.